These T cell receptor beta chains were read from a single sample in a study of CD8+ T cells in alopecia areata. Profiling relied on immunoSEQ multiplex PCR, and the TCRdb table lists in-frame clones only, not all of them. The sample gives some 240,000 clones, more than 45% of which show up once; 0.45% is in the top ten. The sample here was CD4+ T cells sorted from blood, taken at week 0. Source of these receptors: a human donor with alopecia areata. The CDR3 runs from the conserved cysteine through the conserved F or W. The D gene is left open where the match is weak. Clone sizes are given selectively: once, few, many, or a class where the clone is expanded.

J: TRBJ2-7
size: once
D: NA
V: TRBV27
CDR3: CASSLSGALAYEQYF
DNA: TGTGCCAGCAGTTTATCAGGGGCCCTCGCCTACGAGCAGTACTTC

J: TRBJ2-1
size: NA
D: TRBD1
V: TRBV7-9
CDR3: CASSLVDRANEQFF
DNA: TGTGCCAGCAGCTTAGTTGACAGGGCCAATGAGCAGTTCTTC

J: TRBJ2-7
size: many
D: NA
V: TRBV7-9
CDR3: CASSPPTRGGEQYF
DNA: TGTGCCAGCAGCCCTCCGACCAGGGGCGGCGAGCAGTACTTC

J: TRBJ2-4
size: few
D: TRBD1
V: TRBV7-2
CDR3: CASSQTGLISDIQYF
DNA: TGTGCCAGCAGCCAGACAGGGTTGATCAGCGACATTCAGTACTTC

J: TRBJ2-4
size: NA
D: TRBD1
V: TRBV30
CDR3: CAWSAYRGAKNIQYF
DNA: TGTGCCTGGAGTGCGTACAGGGGTGCCAAAAACATTCAGTACTTC

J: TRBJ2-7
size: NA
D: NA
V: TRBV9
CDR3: CASSVAPGQTYEQYF
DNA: TGTGCCAGCAGCGTAGCTCCGGGCCAGACCTACGAGCAGTACTTC

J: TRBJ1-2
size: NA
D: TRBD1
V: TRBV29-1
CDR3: CSLEDRAYGYTF
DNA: TGCAGCTTAGAGGACAGGGCCTATGGCTACACCTTC

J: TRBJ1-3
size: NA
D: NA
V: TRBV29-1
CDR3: CSVEDKHRRGNSGNTIYF
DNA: TGCAGCGTTGAAGATAAACACCGCAGAGGGAACTCTGGAAACACCATATATTTT

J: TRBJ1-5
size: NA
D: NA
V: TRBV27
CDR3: CASSFSKGNQPQHF
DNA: TGTGCCAGCAGTTTCAGCAAGGGCAATCAGCCCCAGCATTTT

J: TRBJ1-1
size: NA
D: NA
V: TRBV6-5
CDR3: CASRTGAQNTEAFF
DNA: TGTGCCAGCAGGACCGGGGCCCAGAACACTGAAGCTTTCTTT

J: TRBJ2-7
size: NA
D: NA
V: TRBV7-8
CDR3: CASSLVSTSYEQYF
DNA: TGTGCCAGCAGCTTAGTAAGCACCTCCTACGAGCAGTACTTC

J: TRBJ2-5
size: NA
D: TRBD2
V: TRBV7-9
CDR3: CASSFPAGGETQYF
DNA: TGTGCCAGCAGCTTTCCCGCGGGAGGTGAGACCCAGTACTTC

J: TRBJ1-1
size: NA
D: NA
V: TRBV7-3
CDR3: CASSLNGRGVNTEAFF
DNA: TGTGCCAGCAGCTTAAATGGGCGAGGGGTGAACACTGAAGCTTTCTTT

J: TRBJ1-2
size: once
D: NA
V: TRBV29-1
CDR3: CSVEAVYGYTF
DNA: TGCAGCGTTGAGGCGGTCTATGGCTACACCTTC

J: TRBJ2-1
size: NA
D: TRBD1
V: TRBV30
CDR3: CACTGTAIYNEQFF
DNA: TGTGCCTGTACCGGGACAGCGATTTACAATGAGCAGTTCTTC

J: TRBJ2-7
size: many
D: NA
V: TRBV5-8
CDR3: CASSLGPGGISYEQYF
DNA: TGTGCCAGCAGCTTGGGCCCCGGGGGAATCAGCTACGAGCAGTACTTC

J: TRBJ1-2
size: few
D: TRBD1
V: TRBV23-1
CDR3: CASSQWTGWFSGYTF
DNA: TGCGCCAGCAGTCAATGGACAGGGTGGTTCTCTGGCTACACCTTC

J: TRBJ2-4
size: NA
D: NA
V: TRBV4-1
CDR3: CASSQETPAFYIQYF
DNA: TGCGCCAGCAGCCAAGAGACGCCTGCCTTTTACATTCAGTACTTC